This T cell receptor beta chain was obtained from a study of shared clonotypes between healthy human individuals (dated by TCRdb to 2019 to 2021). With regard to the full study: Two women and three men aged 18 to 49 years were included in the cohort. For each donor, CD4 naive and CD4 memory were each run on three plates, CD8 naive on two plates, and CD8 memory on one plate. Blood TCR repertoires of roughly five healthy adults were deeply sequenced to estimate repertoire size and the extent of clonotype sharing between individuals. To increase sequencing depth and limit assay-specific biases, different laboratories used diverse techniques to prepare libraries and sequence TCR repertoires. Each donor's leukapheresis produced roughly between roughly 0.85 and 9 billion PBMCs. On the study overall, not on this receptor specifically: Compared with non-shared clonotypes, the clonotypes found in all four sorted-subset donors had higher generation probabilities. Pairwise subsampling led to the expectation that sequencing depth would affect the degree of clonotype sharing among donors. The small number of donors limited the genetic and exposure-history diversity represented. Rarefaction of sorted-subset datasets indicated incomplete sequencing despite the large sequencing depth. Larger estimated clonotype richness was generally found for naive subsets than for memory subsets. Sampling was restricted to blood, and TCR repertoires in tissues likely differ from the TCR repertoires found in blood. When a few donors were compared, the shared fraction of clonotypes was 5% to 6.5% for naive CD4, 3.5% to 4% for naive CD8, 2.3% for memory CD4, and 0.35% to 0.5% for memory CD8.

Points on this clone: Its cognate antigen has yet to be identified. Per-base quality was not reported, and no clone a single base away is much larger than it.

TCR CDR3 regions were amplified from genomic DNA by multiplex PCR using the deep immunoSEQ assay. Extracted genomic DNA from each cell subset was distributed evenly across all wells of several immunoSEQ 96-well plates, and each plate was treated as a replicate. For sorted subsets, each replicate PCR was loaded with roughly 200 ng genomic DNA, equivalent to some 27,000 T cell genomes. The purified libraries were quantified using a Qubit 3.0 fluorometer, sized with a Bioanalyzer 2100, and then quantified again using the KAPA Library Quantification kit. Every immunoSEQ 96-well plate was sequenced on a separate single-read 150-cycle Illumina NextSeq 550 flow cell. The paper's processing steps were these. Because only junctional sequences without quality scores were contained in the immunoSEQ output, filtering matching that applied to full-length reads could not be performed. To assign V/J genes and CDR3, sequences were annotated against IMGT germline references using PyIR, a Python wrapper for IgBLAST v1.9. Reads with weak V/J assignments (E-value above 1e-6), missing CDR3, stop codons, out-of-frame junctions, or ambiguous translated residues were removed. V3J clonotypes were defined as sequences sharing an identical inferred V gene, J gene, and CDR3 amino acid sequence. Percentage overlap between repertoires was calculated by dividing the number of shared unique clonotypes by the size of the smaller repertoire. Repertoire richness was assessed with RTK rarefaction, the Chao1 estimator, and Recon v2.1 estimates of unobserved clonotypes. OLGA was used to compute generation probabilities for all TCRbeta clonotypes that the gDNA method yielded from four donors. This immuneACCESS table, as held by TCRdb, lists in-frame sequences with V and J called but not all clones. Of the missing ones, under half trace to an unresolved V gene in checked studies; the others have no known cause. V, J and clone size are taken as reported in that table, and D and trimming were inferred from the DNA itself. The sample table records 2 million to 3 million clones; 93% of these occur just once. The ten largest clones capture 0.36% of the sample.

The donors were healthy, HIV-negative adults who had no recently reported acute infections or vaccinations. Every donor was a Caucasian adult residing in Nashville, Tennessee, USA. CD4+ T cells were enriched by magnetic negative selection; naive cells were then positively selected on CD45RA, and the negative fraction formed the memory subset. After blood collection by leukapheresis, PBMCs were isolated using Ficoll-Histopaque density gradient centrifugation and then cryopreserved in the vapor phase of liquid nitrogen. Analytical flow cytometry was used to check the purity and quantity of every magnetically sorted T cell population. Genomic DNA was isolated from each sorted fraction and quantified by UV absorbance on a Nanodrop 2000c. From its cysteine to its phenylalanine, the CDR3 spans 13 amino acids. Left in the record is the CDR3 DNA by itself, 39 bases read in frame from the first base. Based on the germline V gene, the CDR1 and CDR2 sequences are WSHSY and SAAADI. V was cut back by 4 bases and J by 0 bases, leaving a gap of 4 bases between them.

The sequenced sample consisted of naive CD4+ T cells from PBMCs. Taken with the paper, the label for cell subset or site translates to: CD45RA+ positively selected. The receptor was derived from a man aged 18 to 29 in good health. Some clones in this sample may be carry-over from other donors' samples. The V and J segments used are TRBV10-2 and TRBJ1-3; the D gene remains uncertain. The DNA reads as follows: TGCGCCAGCAGTGGACTCTCTGGAAACACCATATATTTT. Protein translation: CASSGLSGNTIYF.